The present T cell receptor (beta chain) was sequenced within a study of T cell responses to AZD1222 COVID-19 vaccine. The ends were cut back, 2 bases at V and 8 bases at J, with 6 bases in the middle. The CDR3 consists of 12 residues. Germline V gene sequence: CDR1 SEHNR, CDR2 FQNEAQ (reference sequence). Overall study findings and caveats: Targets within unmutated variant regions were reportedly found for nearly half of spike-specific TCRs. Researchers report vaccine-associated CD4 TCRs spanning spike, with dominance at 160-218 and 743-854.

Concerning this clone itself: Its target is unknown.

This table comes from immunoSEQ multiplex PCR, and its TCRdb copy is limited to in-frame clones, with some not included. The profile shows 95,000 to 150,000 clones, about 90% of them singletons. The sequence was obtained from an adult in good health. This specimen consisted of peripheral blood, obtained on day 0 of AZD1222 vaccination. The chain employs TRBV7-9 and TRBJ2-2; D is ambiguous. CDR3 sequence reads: CASSLSGGELFF. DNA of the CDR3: TGTGCCAGCAGCTTAAGTGGTGGGGAGCTGTTTTTT.